The rows below give T cell receptor beta chains drawn from one sample of a study of shared clonotypes between healthy human individuals. The table came from immunoSEQ multiplex PCR; TCRdb's copy has only in-frame clones and leaves some out. Among some 2.3 million clones, more than 85% were seen once, and the ten largest hold 0.39%. The sample comprised naive CD4+ T cells from PBMCs. The receptors originated from a man between 18 and 35 years old in good health. Some clones in this sample may be carry-over from other donors' samples. Both conserved end residues are part of each CDR3. A D gene is named only where the DNA matches it firmly. Only some rows state a clone size, as once, few, many or a class for expanded clones.

J gene	D gene	V gene	clone size	CDR3 protein	CDR3 DNA
TRBJ2-7	-	TRBV27	-	CASSLGTTYYEQYF	TGTGCCAGCAGTTTAGGGACAACCTACTACGAGCAGTACTTC
TRBJ1-5	-	TRBV6-6	-	CATGVGGGRDQPQHF	TGTGCCACCGGGGTCGGTGGGGGCCGGGATCAGCCCCAGCATTTT
TRBJ1-1	-	TRBV19	-	CASRAHLNTEAFF	TGTGCCAGTAGGGCACATTTGAACACTGAAGCTTTCTTT
TRBJ2-5	TRBD1	TRBV7-8	-	CASSWTGAGETQYF	TGTGCCAGCAGCTGGACAGGGGCAGGGGAGACCCAGTACTTC
TRBJ2-5	-	TRBV5-1	once	CASSLFYVGETQYF	TGCGCCAGCAGCTTGTTTTACGTAGGGGAGACCCAGTACTTC
TRBJ1-1	-	TRBV29-1	-	CSVEDPAGRTEAFF	TGCAGCGTTGAAGATCCCGCAGGAAGGACTGAAGCTTTCTTT
TRBJ1-2	TRBD1	TRBV27	-	CASSSRGRQGEHGYTF	TGTGCCAGCAGTTCCCGAGGCCGACAGGGGGAGCACGGCTACACCTTC
TRBJ1-1	-	TRBV30	-	CAWSGWHPNTEAFF	TGTGCCTGGAGTGGTTGGCATCCGAACACTGAAGCTTTCTTT
TRBJ2-5	-	TRBV11-3	-	CASSPSRGETQYF	TGTGCCAGCAGCCCCTCTCGGGGAGAGACCCAGTACTTC
TRBJ2-7	-	TRBV9	-	CASSATGTTYEQYF	TGTGCCAGCAGCGCGACAGGCACCACCTACGAGCAGTACTTC
TRBJ2-7	-	TRBV4-2	once	CASSQALVGAYSYEQYF	TGTGCCAGCAGCCAGGCCCTTGTGGGGGCGTACTCCTACGAGCAGTACTTC
TRBJ2-2	TRBD2	TRBV5-1	-	CASSFLGTSGRVNTGELFF	TGCGCCAGCAGCTTCCTCGGGACTAGCGGGAGGGTGAACACCGGGGAGCTGTTTTTT
TRBJ2-5	TRBD2	TRBV27	-	CASSPTLTSGRALEETQYF	TGTGCCAGCAGTCCGACCCTTACTAGCGGGAGGGCCCTCGAGGAGACCCAGTACTTC
TRBJ1-5	-	TRBV28	-	CASRLGGSVNQPQHF	TGTGCCAGCAGACTGGGGGGGTCGGTAAATCAGCCCCAGCATTTT
TRBJ1-2	-	TRBV15	-	CATSRTYDDWLGNYGYTF	TGTGCCACCAGCAGGACCTATGACGACTGGTTGGGCAACTATGGCTACACCTTC
TRBJ2-3	TRBD1	TRBV7-8	-	CASSPMTGIVDTQYF	TGTGCCAGCAGCCCAATGACAGGGATCGTAGATACGCAGTATTTT
TRBJ2-1	-	TRBV2	-	CASSPQNTEYNEQFF	TGTGCCAGCAGTCCTCAGAACACGGAATACAATGAGCAGTTCTTC
TRBJ2-7	TRBD1	TRBV5-4	-	CASSLGQGAYEQYF	TGTGCCAGCAGCCTGGGACAGGGGGCCTACGAGCAGTACTTC
TRBJ1-4	-	TRBV7-9	-	CASRERIGEKLFF	TGTGCCAGCCGGGAGCGTATCGGCGAAAAACTGTTTTTT
TRBJ1-2	-	TRBV7-8	once	CASSPRGGGGYTF	TGTGCCAGCAGCCCTCGAGGGGGGGGTGGCTACACCTTC
TRBJ2-1	TRBD2	TRBV4-2	-	CASSKREGLDEQFF	TGTGCCAGCAGTAAGCGGGAGGGCCTCGATGAGCAGTTCTTC
TRBJ1-1	-	TRBV18	-	CASSLSLAYTEAFF	TGTGCCAGCTCACTCTCTTTGGCGTACACTGAAGCTTTCTTT
TRBJ2-7	TRBD1	TRBV6-1	-	CASSEALGQLYEQYF	TGTGCCAGCAGTGAAGCGCTGGGACAGCTTTACGAGCAGTACTTC
TRBJ1-2	-	TRBV7-9	-	CASSLSVSAGGYTF	TGTGCCAGCAGCTTATCAGTCAGCGCAGGGGGCTACACCTTC